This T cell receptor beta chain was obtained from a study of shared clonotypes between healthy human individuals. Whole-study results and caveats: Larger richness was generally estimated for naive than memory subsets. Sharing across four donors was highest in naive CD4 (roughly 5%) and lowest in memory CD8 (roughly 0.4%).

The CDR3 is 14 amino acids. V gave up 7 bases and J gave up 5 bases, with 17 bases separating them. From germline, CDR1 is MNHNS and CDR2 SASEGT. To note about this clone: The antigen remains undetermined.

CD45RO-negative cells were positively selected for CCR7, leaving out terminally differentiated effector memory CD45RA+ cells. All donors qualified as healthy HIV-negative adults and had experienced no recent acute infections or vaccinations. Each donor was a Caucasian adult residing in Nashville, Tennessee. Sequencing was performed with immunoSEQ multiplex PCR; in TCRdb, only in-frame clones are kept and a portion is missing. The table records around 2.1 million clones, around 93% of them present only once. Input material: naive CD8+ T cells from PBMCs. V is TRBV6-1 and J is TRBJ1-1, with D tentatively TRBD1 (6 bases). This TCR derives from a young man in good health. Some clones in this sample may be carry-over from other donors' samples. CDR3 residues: CASITSGGRTEAFF. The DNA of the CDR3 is TGTGCCAGCATTACTTCGGGGGGCCGGACTGAAGCTTTCTTT.